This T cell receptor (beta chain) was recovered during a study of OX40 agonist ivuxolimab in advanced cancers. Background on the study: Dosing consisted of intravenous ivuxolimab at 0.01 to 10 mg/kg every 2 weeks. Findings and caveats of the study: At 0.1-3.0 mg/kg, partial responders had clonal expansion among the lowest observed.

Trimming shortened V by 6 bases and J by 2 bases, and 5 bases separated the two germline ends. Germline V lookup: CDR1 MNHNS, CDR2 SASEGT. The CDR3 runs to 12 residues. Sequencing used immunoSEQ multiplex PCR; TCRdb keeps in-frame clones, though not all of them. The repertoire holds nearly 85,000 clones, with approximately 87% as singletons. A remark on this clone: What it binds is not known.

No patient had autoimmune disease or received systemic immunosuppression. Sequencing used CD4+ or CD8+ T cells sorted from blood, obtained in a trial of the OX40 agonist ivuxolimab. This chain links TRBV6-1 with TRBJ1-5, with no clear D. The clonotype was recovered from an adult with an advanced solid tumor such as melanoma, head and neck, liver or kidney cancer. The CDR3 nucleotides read TGTGCCAGCAGCGACGGCAATCAGCCCCAGCATTTT. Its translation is CASSDGNQPQHF.